This T cell receptor (beta chain) stems from a study of beta chain features in type 1 diabetes. Every bit of the isolated RNA underwent reverse transcription, so sequencing read expressed TCRB transcripts. The method was immunoSEQ multiplex PCR; TCRdb's version includes in-frame clones alone and lacks a portion of them. The table has 810,000 or so clones, 15% to 20% seen once. CDR1 is LGHNA, CDR2 YNFKEQ, per germline. V lost 0 bases to trimming and J lost 0 bases, with 9 bases between them. The CDR3 sequence is 15 residues long. This clone turned up a few times. Sequencing used naive CD4+ T cells from blood. The receptor was isolated from a young woman in good health. The chain joins TRBV4-2 to TRBJ2-7, with no clear D. Here the CDR3 DNA reads TGTGCCAGCAGCCAAGAACGTGGATTCTCCTACGAGCAGTACTTC. As protein: CASSQERGFSYEQYF.